The entry below describes one T cell receptor beta chain. Its antigen is still unknown. No per-base quality is available; no much larger clone lies one base away. Library prep was done by the immunoSEQ multiplex PCR assay. TCRdb retrieved this table from immuneACCESS and kept in-frame rearrangements only. Not all clones are present; in checked studies, unresolved V genes account for under half, and no reason is known for the remainder. This sample holds roughly 32,000 clones; 90% were observed only once. Approximately 0.43% of the sample is taken by the ten largest. The data are from a study of T cell changes during pregnancy in multiple sclerosis (dated 2019 in TCRdb). Concerning the study at large: The study looked at changes in the T cell repertoire across pregnancy in women with multiple sclerosis.

The CDR3 spans 13 residues, from the cysteine through the phenylalanine. The retained sequence is limited to the CDR3, 39 bases, with the frame set at the first base. Sequences SEHNR (CDR1) and FQNEAQ (CDR2) are obtained from the germline V gene (reference sequence). The chain is encoded by TRBV7-9 joined to TRBJ2-5; the D gene is perhaps TRBD1, from 6 matching bases. The DNA end is more similar to TRBJ2-7, so the J call may be wrong. The TCR originated in a female donor in good health, enrolled as a control in a pregnancy study. The sequencing used CD4+ T cells from peripheral blood mononuclear cells, collected in the second trimester of pregnancy. The DNA sequence follows: TGTGCCAGCAGCCCAGGGGTCCGGAACGAGCAGTACTTC. Its translation is CASSPGVRNEQYF.